This T cell receptor beta chain was found in a study of blood T cell repertoires in COVID-19. At the level of the study: T cells, B-cell-depleted T cells, or PBMCs provided the cDNA or gDNA that served as material.

The CDR3 sequence is 13 residues long. Germline assignment: CDR1 SNHLY and CDR2 FYNNEI. V gave up 10 bases and J gave up 3 bases; unmatched junction bases: 8. Seattle's enrolled individuals joined amid active infection and were then monitored longitudinally. Original analysis: Using reference gene primer amplification, nucleated cell counts were estimated. Produced via immunoSEQ multiplex PCR; TCRdb's table is partial and in-frame only. V and J calls and clone size come straight from that table; D and trimming were deduced from the DNA. The sample consists of approximately 50,000 clones, 81% of them appearing once.

The sample taken for sequencing was peripheral blood. The chain carries TRBV2 and TRBJ1-2; 7 bases fit TRBD1. The receptor was derived from an elderly woman with COVID-19, enrolled during active disease. The CDR3 DNA sequence: TGTGCCACTTCCCGGGACAGAGACTATGGCTACACCTTC. It translates to CATSRDRDYGYTF. The full variable domain, in which reference TRBV2 and TRBJ1-2 provide the parts outside the CDR3, is EPEVTQTPSHQVTQMGQEVILRCVPISNHLYFYWYRQILGQKVEFLVSFYNNEISEKSEIFDDQFSVERPDGSNFTLKIRSTKLEDSAMYFCATSRDRDYGYTFGSGTRLTVV.